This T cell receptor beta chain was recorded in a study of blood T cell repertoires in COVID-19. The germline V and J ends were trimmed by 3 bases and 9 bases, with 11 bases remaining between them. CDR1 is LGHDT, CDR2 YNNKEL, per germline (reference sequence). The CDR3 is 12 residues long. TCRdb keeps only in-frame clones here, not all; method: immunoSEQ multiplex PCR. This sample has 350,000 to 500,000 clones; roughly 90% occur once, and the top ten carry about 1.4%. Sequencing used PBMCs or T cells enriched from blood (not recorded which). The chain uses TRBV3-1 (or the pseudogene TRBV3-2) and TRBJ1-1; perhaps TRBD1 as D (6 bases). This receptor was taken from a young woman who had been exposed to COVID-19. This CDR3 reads CASSQGAVKAFF. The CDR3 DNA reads TGTGCCAGCAGCCAGGGGGCAGTTAAAGCTTTCTTT.